This T cell receptor (beta chain) was recorded in a study of T-cell reconstitution after alpha-beta-depleted transplantation in children. Unique molecular identifiers were incorporated into the prepared TCRbeta library. Each CDR3 protein gets one entry after TCRdb re-called the PCR reads with MiXCR. The data contain around 680,000 distinct CDR3 sequences, 15% to 20% of them singletons. The CDR3 has 19 residues. Looked up from germline, CDR1 is DFQATT and CDR2 is SNEGSKA (reference sequence). The junction had 23 bases not matched to a gene; V was cut back by 4 bases and J by 6 bases. This clonotype was observed many times.

The sequencing here drew on PBMCs from the stem cell graft donor, taken from the stem cell graft. V gene TRBV20-1 combines with J gene TRBJ2-3, with TRBD2 identical over 9 bases. The clonotype comes from a human donor who donated a stem cell graft to a child with acute myeloid leukemia. CDR3 sequence reads: CSAIPGYETWTSASDTQYF. The CDR3 DNA is TGCAGTGCTATCCCGGGGTACGAGACTTGGACTAGCGCGTCCGATACGCAGTATTTT.